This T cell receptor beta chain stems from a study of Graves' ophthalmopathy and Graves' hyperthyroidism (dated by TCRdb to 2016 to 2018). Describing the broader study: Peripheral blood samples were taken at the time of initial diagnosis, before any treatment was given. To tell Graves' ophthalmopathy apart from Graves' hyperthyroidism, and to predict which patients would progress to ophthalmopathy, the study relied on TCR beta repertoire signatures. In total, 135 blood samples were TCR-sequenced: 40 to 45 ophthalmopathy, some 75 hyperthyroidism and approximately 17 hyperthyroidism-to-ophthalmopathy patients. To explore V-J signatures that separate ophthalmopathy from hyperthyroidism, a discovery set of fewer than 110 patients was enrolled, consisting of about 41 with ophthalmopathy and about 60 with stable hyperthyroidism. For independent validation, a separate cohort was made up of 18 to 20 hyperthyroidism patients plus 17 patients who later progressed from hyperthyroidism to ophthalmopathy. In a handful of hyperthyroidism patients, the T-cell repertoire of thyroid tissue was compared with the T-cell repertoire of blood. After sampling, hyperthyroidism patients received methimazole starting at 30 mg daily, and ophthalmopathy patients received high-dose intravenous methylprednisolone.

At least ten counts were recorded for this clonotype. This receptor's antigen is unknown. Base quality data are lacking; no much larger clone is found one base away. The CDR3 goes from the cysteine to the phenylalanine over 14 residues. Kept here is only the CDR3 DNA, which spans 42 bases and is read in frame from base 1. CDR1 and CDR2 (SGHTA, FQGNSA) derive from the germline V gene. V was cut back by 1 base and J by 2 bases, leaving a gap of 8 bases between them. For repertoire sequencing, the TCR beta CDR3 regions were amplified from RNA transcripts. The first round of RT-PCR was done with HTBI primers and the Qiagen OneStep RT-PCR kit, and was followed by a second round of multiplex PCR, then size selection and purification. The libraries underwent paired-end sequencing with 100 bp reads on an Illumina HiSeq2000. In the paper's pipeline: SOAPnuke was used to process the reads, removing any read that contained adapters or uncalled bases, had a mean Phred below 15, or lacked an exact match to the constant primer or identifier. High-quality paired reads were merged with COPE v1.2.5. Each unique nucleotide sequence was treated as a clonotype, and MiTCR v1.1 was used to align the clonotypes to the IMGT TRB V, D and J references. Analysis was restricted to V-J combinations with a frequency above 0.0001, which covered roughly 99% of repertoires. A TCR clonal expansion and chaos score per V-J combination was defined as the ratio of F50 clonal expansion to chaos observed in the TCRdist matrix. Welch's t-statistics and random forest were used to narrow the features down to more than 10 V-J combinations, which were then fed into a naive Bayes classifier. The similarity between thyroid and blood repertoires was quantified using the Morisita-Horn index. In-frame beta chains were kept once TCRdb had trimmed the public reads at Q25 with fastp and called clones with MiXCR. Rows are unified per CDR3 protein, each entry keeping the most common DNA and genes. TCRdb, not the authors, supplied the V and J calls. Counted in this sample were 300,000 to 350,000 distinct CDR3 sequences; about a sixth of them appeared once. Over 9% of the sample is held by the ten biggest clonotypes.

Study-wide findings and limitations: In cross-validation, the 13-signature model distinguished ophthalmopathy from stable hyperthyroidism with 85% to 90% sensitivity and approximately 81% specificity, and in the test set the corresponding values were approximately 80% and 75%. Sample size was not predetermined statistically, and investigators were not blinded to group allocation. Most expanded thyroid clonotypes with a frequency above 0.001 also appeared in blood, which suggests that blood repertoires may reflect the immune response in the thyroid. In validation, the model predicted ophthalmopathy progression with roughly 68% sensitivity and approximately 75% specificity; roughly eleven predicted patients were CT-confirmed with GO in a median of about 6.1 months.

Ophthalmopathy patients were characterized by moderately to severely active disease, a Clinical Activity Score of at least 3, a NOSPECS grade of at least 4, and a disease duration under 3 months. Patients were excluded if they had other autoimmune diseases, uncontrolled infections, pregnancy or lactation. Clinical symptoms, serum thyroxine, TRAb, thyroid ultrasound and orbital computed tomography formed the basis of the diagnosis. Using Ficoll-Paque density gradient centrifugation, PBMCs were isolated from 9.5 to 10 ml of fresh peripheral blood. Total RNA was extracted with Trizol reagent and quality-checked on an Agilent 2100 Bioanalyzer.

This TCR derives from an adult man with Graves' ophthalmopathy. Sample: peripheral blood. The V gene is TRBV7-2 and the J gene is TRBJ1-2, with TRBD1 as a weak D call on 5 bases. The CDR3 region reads CASSLDRRNYGYTF. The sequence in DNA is TGTGCCAGCAGCTTAGACAGGAGGAACTATGGCTACACCTTC.